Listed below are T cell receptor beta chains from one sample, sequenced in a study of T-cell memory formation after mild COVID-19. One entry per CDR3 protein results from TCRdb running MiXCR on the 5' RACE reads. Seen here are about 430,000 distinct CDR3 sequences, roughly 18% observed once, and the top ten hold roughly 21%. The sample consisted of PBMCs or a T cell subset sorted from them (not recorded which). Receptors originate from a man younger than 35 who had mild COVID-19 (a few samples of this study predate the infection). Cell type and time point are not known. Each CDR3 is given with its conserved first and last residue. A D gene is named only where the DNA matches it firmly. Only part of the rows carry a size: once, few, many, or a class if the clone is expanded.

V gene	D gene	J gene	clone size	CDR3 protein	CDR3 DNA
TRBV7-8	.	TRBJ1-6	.	CASSSHRGRYSYNSPLHF	TGTGCCAGCAGCTCCCACCGAGGGCGGTACTCCTATAATTCACCCCTCCACTTT
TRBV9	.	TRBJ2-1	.	CASSVGLGQSSYNEQFF	TGTGCCAGCAGCGTAGGGCTAGGACAGAGCTCCTACAATGAGCAGTTCTTC
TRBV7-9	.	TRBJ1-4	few	CASSRSFSGTNEKLFF	TGTGCCAGCAGTCGTTCATTTTCGGGGACTAATGAAAAACTGTTTTTT
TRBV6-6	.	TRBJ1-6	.	CASSPSRGSPLHF	TGTGCCAGCAGTCCTTCTAGGGGTTCACCCCTCCACTTT
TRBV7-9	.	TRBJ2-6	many	CASSLVPSGANVLTF	TGTGCCAGCAGCTTAGTACCCTCTGGGGCCAACGTCCTGACTTTC
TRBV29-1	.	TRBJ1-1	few	CSVIPWGGMNTEAFF	TGCAGCGTTATTCCCTGGGGGGGCATGAACACTGAAGCTTTCTTT
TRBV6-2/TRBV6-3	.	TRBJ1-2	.	CASSYSLGNYGYTF	TGTGCCAGCAGTTACTCGTTGGGAAACTATGGCTACACCTTC
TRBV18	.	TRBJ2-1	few	CASSQRGNEQFF	TGTGCCAGCTCACAGCGTGGAAATGAGCAGTTCTTC
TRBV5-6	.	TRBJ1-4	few	CASSPQLMGRNNEKLFF	TGTGCCAGCAGCCCGCAATTAATGGGCAGGAATAATGAAAAACTGTTTTTT
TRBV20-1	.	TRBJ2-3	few	CSALLAGTDTQYF	TGCAGTGCTCTATTAGCGGGCACAGATACGCAGTATTTT
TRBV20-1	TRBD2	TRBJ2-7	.	CSAPGRLAQGNEQYF	TGCAGTGCTCCAGGGAGACTAGCGCAGGGTAACGAGCAGTACTTC
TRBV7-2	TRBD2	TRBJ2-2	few	CASSPQGSRGASTGELFF	TGTGCCAGCAGCCCACAAGGGTCGCGGGGGGCGAGTACCGGGGAGCTGTTTTTT
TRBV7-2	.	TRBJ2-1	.	CASSLNGGPHNEQFF	TGTGCCAGCAGCTTAAACGGGGGGCCGCACAATGAGCAGTTCTTC
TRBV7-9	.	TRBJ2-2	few	CASATLAGELFF	TGTGCCAGCGCCACCCTGGCCGGGGAGCTGTTTTTT
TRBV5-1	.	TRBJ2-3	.	CASTAGAPRDTQYF	TGCGCCAGCACCGCGGGGGCGCCCCGGGATACGCAGTATTTT
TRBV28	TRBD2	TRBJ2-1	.	CASSQKLSGGAVTYNEQFF	TGTGCCAGCAGCCAGAAACTTAGCGGGGGGGCCGTAACCTACAATGAGCAGTTCTTC
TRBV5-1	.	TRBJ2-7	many	CASSANTGTYEQYF	TGCGCCAGCAGCGCCAATACAGGGACCTACGAGCAGTACTTC
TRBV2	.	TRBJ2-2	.	CASTPGSGTGELFF	TGTGCCAGCACCCCAGGGAGCGGTACCGGGGAGCTGTTTTTT
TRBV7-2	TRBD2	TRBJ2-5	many	CASSLASGGAQETQYF	TGTGCCAGCAGCTTAGCTAGCGGGGGGGCCCAAGAGACCCAGTACTTC
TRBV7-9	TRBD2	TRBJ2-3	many	CASSLGLAVTDTQYF	TGTGCCAGCAGCTTGGGACTAGCGGTCACAGATACGCAGTATTTT
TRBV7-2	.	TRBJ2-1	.	CASSLGTVSNEQFF	TGTGCCAGCAGCTTAGGGACCGTAAGTAATGAGCAGTTCTTC
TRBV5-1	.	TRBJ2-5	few	CASRSHETQYF	TGCGCCAGCAGGTCCCACGAGACCCAGTACTTC
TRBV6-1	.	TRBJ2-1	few	CASSQGSDSYNEQFF	TGTGCCAGCAGCCAGGGGTCGGACTCCTACAATGAGCAGTTCTTC
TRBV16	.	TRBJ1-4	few	CASSPYLGESEKLFF	TGTGCCAGCAGCCCTTACCTCGGGGAAAGCGAAAAACTGTTTTTT
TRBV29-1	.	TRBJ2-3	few	CSVGVADTQYF	TGCAGCGTTGGGGTTGCGGATACGCAGTATTTT
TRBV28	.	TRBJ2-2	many	CASSLGRGSTWGELFF	TGTGCCAGCAGTTTGGGCCGGGGCTCGACTTGGGGGGAGCTGTTTTTT
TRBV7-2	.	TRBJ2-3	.	CASSLVAWGIDTQYF	TGTGCCAGCAGCTTGGTAGCGTGGGGGATAGATACGCAGTATTTT
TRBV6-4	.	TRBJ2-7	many	CASSPAPFSYEQYF	TGTGCCAGCAGTCCAGCTCCCTTCTCCTACGAGCAGTACTTC
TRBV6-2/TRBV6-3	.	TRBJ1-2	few	CASVGWRYGYTF	TGTGCCAGCGTCGGGTGGAGATATGGCTACACCTTC
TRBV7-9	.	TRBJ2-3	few	CASSDKGHNTDTQYF	TGTGCCAGCAGCGATAAGGGACATAACACAGATACGCAGTATTTT
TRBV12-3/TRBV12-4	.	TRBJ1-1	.	CASNLPIGGTEAFF	TGTGCCAGCAACTTGCCAATTGGGGGAACTGAAGCTTTCTTT
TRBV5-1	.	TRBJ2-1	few	CASQQGFWTSGNEQFF	TGCGCCAGCCAACAGGGTTTTTGGACCTCTGGTAATGAGCAGTTCTTC
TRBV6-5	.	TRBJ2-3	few	CASSLQGLSDTQYF	TGTGCCAGCAGTTTACAGGGTTTGTCAGATACGCAGTATTTT